This entry is about one T cell receptor beta chain. Grouping used clinical history reported by participants in a survey and questionnaire. Before being deemed recovered, Cohort 3 donors had two negative PCRs, clearance, or symptom resolution. Profiled with immunoSEQ multiplex PCR; TCRdb holds only in-frame clones, not every one. The profile shows more than 300,000 clones, 70% to 90% of them singletons. Germline loops: CDR1 ENHRY, CDR2 SYGVKD. V dropped 0 bases and J dropped 7; count of bases not matched to a gene: 20. CDR3 size: 20 residues. The data belong to a study of blood T cell repertoires in COVID-19. Study summary: The United States, Italy and Spain supplied acute and convalescent COVID-19 samples.

What was sequenced was PBMCs or T cells enriched from blood (not recorded which). The source is a woman aged 18 to 35 who had recovered from COVID-19. The chain has TRBV10-3 and TRBJ1-5; 8 positions match TRBD1. This CDR3 is CAISESVGQMRTGPGQPQHF. The CDR3 DNA is TGTGCCATCAGTGAGTCAGTAGGCCAGATGAGGACAGGGCCGGGACAGCCCCAGCATTTT.